A single sample is the source of the 21 T cell receptor beta chains below, sequenced in a study of CD8+ T cells in alopecia areata. RNA extraction and reverse transcription yielded cDNA as sequencing template. This table comes from immunoSEQ multiplex PCR, and its TCRdb copy is limited to in-frame clones, with some not included. Of tens of thousands of clones listed, roughly 92% are singletons. Regarding treatment: oral pan-JAK inhibitor, 5-10 mg twice daily. The sequenced sample was CD8+ T cells sorted from blood, obtained at week 24, from a patient treated with tofacitinib. These receptors were collected from a human donor with alopecia areata.

This chain uses TRBV29-1 with TRBJ2-7, with D unclear. Trimming stripped 0 bases from V and 0 bases from J, with 15 bases between. The CDR3 consists of 16 residues. Germline V gene lookup returns CDR1 SQVTM and CDR2 ANQGSEA. The DNA of the CDR3 is TGCAGCGTTGAAGATCTTCGTGCGAGGCCCTCCTACGAGCAGTACTTC. Translation: CSVEDLRARPSYEQYF.

The chain is built from TRBV6-6 and TRBJ2-6; 9 bases are a match to TRBD1. CDR1 MNHNY and CDR2 SVGAGI come from the germline V gene (reference sequence). V gave up 6 bases and J gave up 12 bases; unmatched junction bases: 6. The CDR3 length is 13 residues. The CDR3 DNA follows: TGTGCCAGCAGCCCACAGGGGGCAGGCGTCCTGACTTTC. As protein: CASSPQGAGVLTF.

DNA for the CDR3: TGTGCCAGCAGTGAAGCGCGACTCACCTATCAGCCCCAGCATTTT. Protein: CASSEARLTYQPQHF. The chain uses TRBV6-1 and TRBJ1-5; the D is unclear. Germline-derived CDR1 and CDR2 are MNHNS and SASEGT. V lost 0 bases and J lost 5, with 11 bases in between. The CDR3 loop spans 15 amino acids.

V and J are TRBV7-2 and TRBJ2-3; TRBD2 matches 9 bases. The CDR3 spans 16 residues. The germline V gene encodes CDR1 SGHTA and CDR2 FQGNSA. The ends lost 0 bases at V and 2 bases at J; junction bases unmatched: 3. This CDR3 is CASSLASGGHTDTQYF. CDR3 sequence (DNA): TGTGCCAGCAGCTTAGCTAGCGGGGGCCACACAGATACGCAGTATTTT. Variable domain in full (rest from reference TRBV7-2 and TRBJ2-3): GAGVSQSPSNKVTEKGKDVELRCDPISGHTALYWYRQSLGQGLEFLIYFQGNSAPDKSGLPSDRFSAERTGGSVSTLTIQRTQQEDSAVYLCASSLASGGHTDTQYFGPGTRLTVL.

The J gene is TRBJ2-7, the V gene TRBV4-3; D is possibly TRBD2 (7 bases). There are 17 residues in the CDR3. The ends were cut back, 0 bases at V and 0 bases at J, with 15 bases in the middle. Germline V gene sequence: CDR1 LGHNA, CDR2 YSLEER. The chain's CDR3 is CASSQERGGASSYEQYF. In DNA, the CDR3 is TGCGCCAGCAGCCAAGAGAGGGGGGGGGCCAGCTCCTACGAGCAGTACTTC.

The CDR3 here is CASRGLLTGELFF. CDR3 in DNA: TGTGCCAGCAGGGGACTACTAACCGGGGAGCTGTTTTTT. The gene calls are TRBV6-5 and TRBJ2-2; TRBD2 agrees at 7 bases. CDR1 MNHEY and CDR2 SVGAGI come from the germline V gene. Trimming took 6 bases from V and 5 from J; bases not matched to a gene: 3. The CDR3 loop spans 13 amino acids.

This chain links TRBV29-1 with TRBJ2-7, with unresolved D. V was pared by 0 bases and J by 0 bases, with 15 bases between. The CDR3 contains 16 residues. Germline V gene sequence: CDR1 SQVTM, CDR2 ANQGSEA. CDR3 protein: CSVEDQNWADSYEQYF. CDR3 in DNA: TGCAGCGTTGAAGATCAGAACTGGGCGGACTCCTACGAGCAGTACTTC.

This sequence joins TRBV29-1 and TRBJ2-7; D is perhaps TRBD2 (5 bases). Trimming shortened V by 0 bases and J by 7 bases, and 22 bases separated the two germline ends. CDR1 is SQVTM, CDR2 ANQGSEA, per germline. This CDR3 region has 16 residues. CDR3 residues: CSVEDERGPLSWEQYF. DNA for the CDR3: TGCAGCGTTGAAGATGAAAGAGGGCCCCTAAGTTGGGAGCAGTACTTC.

This chain links TRBV6-5 with TRBJ2-1; D is possibly TRBD2 (6 bases). The CDR3 covers 11 residues. Germline V gene data show CDR1 as MNHEY and CDR2 as SVGAGI. The ends were cut back, 6 bases at V and 9 bases at J, with 9 bases in the middle. CDR3 protein: CASSLATEQFF. CDR3 DNA: TGTGCCAGCAGCCTAGCGACTGAGCAGTTCTTC.

The chain joins TRBV7-2 to TRBJ2-7; D gene ambiguous. CDR3 size: 13 residues. V was trimmed by 4 bases and J by 4 bases, leaving 11 bases between them. Germline V gene data show CDR1 as SGHTA and CDR2 as FQGNSA. The CDR3 spells CASSSPVGYEQYF. The CDR3 nucleotides are TGTGCCAGCAGCTCCCCCGTGGGGTACGAGCAGTACTTC. The complete variable domain, with remaining parts taken from reference TRBV7-2 and TRBJ2-7, reads GAGVSQSPSNKVTEKGKDVELRCDPISGHTALYWYRQSLGQGLEFLIYFQGNSAPDKSGLPSDRFSAERTGGSVSTLTIQRTQQEDSAVYLCASSSPVGYEQYFGPGTRLTVT.

In its sample, this clone was seen once. This rearrangement joins TRBV6-5 to TRBJ2-7, with D possibly being TRBD1 (5 bases). Deletions cut 5 bases from V and 3 bases from J, with 11 bases between. Germline V gene lookup returns CDR1 MNHEY and CDR2 SVGAGI. This CDR3 has 13 amino acids. This chain's CDR3 is CASSTFDSYEQYF. The DNA of the CDR3 is TGTGCCAGCAGTACCTTCGACAGCTACGAGCAGTACTTC.

The genes are TRBV30 and TRBJ2-3; D is possibly TRBD2 (6 bases). CDR3 length: 15 amino acids. V dropped 4 bases and J dropped 6 bases, with 20 bases sitting between them. The germline CDR1 and CDR2 sequences are GTSNPN and SVGIG (reference sequence). The CDR3 bases are TGTGCCTGGACCATGGGCGGGACTGGCCCGGATACGCAGTATTTT. Amino acids: CAWTMGGTGPDTQYF.

This chain connects TRBV29-1 to TRBJ2-7; D possibly corresponds to TRBD2 (6 bases). Trimming removed 3 bases at V and 4 bases at J, with 10 bases between. CDR3 length equals 12 residues. The germline CDR1 and CDR2 sequences are SQVTM and ANQGSEA. DNA of the CDR3: TGCAGCGTTGAGGGACTTCTGTACGAGCAGTACTTC. This sequence encodes CSVEGLLYEQYF.

The V gene is TRBV7-2, the J gene TRBJ2-3; 13 nucleotides line up with TRBD2. Trimming removed 2 bases from V and 2 bases from J; junction bases left unmatched: 10. This CDR3 is 19 amino acids long. Per the germline V gene, CDR1 is SGHTA and CDR2 is FQGNSA. In nucleotides, the CDR3 is TGTGCCAGCAGCTTACCTGGACTAGCGGGGGCACCCTTCACAGATACGCAGTATTTT. This sequence encodes CASSLPGLAGAPFTDTQYF. Looking up the rest from reference TRBV7-2 and TRBJ2-3 gives the full variable domain: GAGVSQSPSNKVTEKGKDVELRCDPISGHTALYWYRQSLGQGLEFLIYFQGNSAPDKSGLPSDRFSAERTGGSVSTLTIQRTQQEDSAVYLCASSLPGLAGAPFTDTQYFGPGTRLTVL.

This clone showed up just once. At one end, the junction sequence differs from germline, possibly due to a read error. The chain joins TRBV19 to TRBJ2-7; 8 bases fit TRBD1. Germline V gene lookup returns CDR1 LNHDA and CDR2 SQIVND (reference sequence). The CDR3 loop spans 14 amino acids. CDR3 sequence (DNA): TGCGCCAGTAGGGACAGGCACTATTCCTACGAGCAGTACTTC. This gives the protein CASRDRHYSYEQYF.

This chain joins TRBV2 and TRBJ2-7; D may match TRBD1 or TRBD2 (5 bases each). The ends were cut back, 3 bases at V and 0 bases at J, with 12 bases in the middle. Germline V gives CDR1 SNHLY, CDR2 FYNNEI. The CDR3 has 15 amino acids. CDR3 region: CASSDEEGSSYEQYF. In DNA, the CDR3 is TGTGCCAGCAGTGATGAAGAGGGGAGCTCCTACGAGCAGTACTTC. Based on the CDR3 plus reference TRBV2 and TRBJ2-7, the full variable domain is EPEVTQTPSHQVTQMGQEVILRCVPISNHLYFYWYRQILGQKVEFLVSFYNNEISEKSEIFDDQFSVERPDGSNFTLKIRSTKLEDSAMYFCASSDEEGSSYEQYFGPGTRLTVT.

This chain joins TRBV5-6 and TRBJ1-1, with D possibly being TRBD1 (6 bases). This CDR3 is 16 amino acids long. Germline V lookup: CDR1 SGHDT, CDR2 YYEEEE. With 2 bases removed from V and 11 bases from J, the gap between germline ends came to 25 bases. CDR3 sequence (DNA): TGTGCCAGCAGCTTAAGCGAGGTAGGGACAAACCCCGGGGCTTTCTTT. Amino acids: CASSLSEVGTNPGAFF.

The chain recombines TRBV7-9 with TRBJ1-1; D is possibly TRBD1 (5 bases). The CDR3 spans 12 residues. The V gene lost 6 bases and the J gene lost 4 bases, with 9 bases spanning the gap. Germline CDR1 is SEHNR and CDR2 is FQNEAQ (reference sequence). In DNA form, the CDR3 reads TGTGCCAGCAGTTATGGGGGCACTGAAGCTTTCTTT. Protein: CASSYGGTEAFF. The entire variable domain, with the rest obtained from reference TRBV7-9 and TRBJ1-1, is as follows: DTGVSQNPRHKITKRGQNVTFRCDPISEHNRLYWYRQTLGQGPEFLTYFQNEAQLEKSRLLSDRFSAERPKGSFSTLEIQRTEQGDSAMYLCASSYGGTEAFFGQGTRLTVV.

The gene calls are TRBV4-1 and TRBJ2-3; maybe TRBD1 (6 bases). The germline CDR1 and CDR2 sequences are MGHRA and YSYEKL. The germline V and J ends were trimmed by 2 bases and 2 bases, with 23 bases remaining between them. The CDR3 consists of 19 residues. In DNA, the CDR3 is TGCGCCAGCAGCCAAATCCCCGGCGGAAGAGGGGGAAACACAGATACGCAGTATTTT. Its protein product is CASSQIPGGRGGNTDTQYF.

This clone was detected only once. This chain connects TRBV29-1 to TRBJ2-2; D uncertain. There are 17 residues in the CDR3. Looked up from germline, CDR1 is SQVTM and CDR2 is ANQGSEA. V dropped 0 bases and J dropped 4 bases, with 18 bases sitting between them. CDR3 sequence (DNA): TGCAGCGTTGAAGAGGGGAACCGTTATGAATCCACCGGGGAGCTGTTTTTT. Its translation: CSVEEGNRYESTGELFF.

CDR3 residues: CASSLSGTETQYF. The CDR3 DNA follows: TGTGCCAGCAGCTTGTCAGGGACGGAGACCCAGTACTTC. The chain carries TRBV5-4 and TRBJ2-5, with D perhaps TRBD1 or TRBD2 (5 bases each). CDR1 is SGHNT, CDR2 YYREEE, per germline (reference sequence). Trimming took 1 base from V and 5 from J, leaving 9 bases between them. The CDR3 length is 13 residues.